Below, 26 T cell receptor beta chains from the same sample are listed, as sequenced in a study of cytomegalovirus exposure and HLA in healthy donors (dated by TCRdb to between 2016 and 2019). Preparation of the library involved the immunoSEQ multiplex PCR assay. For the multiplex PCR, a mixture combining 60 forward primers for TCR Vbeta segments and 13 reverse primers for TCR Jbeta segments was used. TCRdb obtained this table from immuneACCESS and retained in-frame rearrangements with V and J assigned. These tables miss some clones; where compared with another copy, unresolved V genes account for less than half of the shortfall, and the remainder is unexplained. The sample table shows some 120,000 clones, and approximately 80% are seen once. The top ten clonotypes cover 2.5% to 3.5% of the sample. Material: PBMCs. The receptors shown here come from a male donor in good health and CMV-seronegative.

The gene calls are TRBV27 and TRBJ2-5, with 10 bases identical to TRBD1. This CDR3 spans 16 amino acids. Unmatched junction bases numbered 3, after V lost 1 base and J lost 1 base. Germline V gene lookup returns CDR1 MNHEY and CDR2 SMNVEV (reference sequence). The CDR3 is CASSLFRTGGQETQYF. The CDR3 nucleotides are TGTGCCAGCAGTTTATTTCGGACAGGGGGCCAAGAGACCCAGTACTTC.

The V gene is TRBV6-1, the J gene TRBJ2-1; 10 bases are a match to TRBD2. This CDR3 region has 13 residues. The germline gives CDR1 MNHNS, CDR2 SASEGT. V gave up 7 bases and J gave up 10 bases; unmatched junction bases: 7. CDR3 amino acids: CASTLAGASEQFF. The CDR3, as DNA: TGTGCCAGCACCCTAGCGGGAGCTAGCGAGCAGTTCTTC.

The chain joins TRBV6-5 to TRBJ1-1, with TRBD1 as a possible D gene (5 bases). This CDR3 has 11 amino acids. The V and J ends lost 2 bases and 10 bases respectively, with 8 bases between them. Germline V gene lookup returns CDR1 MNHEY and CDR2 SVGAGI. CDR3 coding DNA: TGTGCCAGCAGTTACGGCGGGACAGCTTTCTTT. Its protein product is CASSYGGTAFF.

CDR3: CASSQEDSYNEQFF. CDR3 bases: TGTGCCAGCAGCCAAGAGGACAGCTACAATGAGCAGTTCTTC. This chain uses TRBV4-2 with TRBJ2-1; D may be TRBD1 (6 bases). CDR1 is LGHNA, CDR2 YNFKEQ, per germline. CDR3 length: 14 amino acids. V was cut by 0 bases and J by 3 bases, with 6 bases left in between.

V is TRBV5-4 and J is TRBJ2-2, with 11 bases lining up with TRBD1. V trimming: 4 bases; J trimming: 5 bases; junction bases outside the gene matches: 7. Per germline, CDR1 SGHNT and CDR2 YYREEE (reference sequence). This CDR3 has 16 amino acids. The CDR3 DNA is TGTGCCAGCAGCGACGGGACAGGGGGATGGACCGGGGAGCTGTTTTTT. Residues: CASSDGTGGWTGELFF.

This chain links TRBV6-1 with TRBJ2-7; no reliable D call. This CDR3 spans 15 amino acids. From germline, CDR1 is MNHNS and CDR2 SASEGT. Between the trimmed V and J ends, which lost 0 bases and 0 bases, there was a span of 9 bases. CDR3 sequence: CASSEANDNSYEQYF. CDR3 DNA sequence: TGTGCCAGCAGTGAAGCCAACGACAACTCCTACGAGCAGTACTTC.

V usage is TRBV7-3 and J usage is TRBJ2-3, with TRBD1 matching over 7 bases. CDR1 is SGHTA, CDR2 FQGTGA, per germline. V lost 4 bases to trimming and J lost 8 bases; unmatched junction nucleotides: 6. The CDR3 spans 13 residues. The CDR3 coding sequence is TGTGCCAGCAGCTCACAGGGGTCCGGTACGCAGTATTTT. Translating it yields CASSSQGSGTQYF.

This CDR3 is CASGTGTNYGYTF. CDR3 DNA sequence: TGCGCCAGCGGGACAGGGACTAACTATGGCTACACCTTC. This chain uses TRBV5-1 with TRBJ1-2, with 9 positions matching TRBD1. Germline V CDR1 and CDR2: SGHRS, YFSETQ. The CDR3 is 13 residues long. J gave up 0 bases and V 7 bases, and 1 base lay outside the gene matches. Full variable domain (outside the CDR3, taken from reference TRBV5-1 and TRBJ1-2): KAGVTQTPRYLIKTRGQQVTLSCSPISGHRSVSWYQQTPGQGLQFLFEYFSETQRNKGNFPGRFSGRQFSNSRSEMNVSTLELGDSALYLCASGTGTNYGYTFGSGTRLTVV.

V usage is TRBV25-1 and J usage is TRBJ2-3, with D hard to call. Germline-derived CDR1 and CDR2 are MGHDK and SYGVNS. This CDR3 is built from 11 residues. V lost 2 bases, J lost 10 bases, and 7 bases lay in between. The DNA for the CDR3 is TGTGCCAGCAGTGAAGGAGTAGCGCAGTATTTT. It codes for CASSEGVAQYF.

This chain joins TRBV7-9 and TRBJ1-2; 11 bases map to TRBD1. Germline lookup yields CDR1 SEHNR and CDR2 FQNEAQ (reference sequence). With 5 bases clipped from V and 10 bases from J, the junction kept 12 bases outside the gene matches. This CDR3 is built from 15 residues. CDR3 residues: CASSNSPGQGAAYTF. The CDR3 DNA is TGTGCCAGCAGCAACTCACCCGGACAGGGGGCGGCCTACACCTTC.

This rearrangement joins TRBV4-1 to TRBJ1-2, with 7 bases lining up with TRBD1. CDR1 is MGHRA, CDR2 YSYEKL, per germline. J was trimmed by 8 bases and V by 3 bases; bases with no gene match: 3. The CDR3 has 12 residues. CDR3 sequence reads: CASSQGDSGYTF. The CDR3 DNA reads TGCGCCAGCAGCCAGGGGGACAGCGGCTACACCTTC.

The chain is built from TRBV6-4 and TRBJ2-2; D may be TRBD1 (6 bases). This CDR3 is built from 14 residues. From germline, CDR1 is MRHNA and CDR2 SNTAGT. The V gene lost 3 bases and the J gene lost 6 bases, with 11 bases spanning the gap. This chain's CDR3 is CASSEPGEAGELFF. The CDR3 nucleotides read TGTGCCAGCAGTGAACCAGGGGAAGCCGGGGAGCTGTTTTTT.

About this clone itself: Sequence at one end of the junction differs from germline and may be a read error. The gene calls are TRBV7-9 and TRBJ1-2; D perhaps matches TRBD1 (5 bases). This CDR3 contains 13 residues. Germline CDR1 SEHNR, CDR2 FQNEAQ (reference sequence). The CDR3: CSSSLDIGDGYTF. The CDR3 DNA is TGTTCCAGCAGCTTAGATATAGGGGATGGCTACACCTTC.

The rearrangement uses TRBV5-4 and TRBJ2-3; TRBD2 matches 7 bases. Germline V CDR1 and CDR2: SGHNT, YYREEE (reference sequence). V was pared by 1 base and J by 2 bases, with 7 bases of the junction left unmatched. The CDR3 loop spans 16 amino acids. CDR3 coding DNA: TGTGCCAGCAGCTTGATCGGGGGAGGGCCCACAGATACGCAGTATTTT. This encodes CASSLIGGGPTDTQYF.

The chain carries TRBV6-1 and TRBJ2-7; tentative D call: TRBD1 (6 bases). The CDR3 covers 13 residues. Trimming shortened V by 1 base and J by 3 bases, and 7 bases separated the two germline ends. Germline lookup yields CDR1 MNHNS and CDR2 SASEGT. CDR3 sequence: CASSEGTDYEQYF. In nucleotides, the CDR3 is TGTGCCAGCAGTGAAGGGACAGACTACGAGCAGTACTTC.

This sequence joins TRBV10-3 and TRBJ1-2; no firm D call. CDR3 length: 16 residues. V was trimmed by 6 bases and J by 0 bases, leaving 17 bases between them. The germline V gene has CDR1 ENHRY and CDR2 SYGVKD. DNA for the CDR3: TGTGCCATCAGCCCAGGAGGAAGTCGACCTAACTATGGCTACACCTTC. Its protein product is CAISPGGSRPNYGYTF.

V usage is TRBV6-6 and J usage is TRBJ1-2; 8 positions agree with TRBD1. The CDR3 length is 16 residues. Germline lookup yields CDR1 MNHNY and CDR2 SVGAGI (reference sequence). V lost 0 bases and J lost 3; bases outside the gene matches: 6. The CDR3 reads CASSYSSGGVDYGYTF. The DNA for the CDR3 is TGTGCCAGCAGTTACTCCTCAGGGGGCGTCGACTATGGCTACACCTTC.

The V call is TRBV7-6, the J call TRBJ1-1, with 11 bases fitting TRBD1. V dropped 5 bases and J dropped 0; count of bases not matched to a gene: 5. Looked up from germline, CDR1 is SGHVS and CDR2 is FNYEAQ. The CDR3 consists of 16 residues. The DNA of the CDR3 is TGTGCCAGCAGCCAACGGACAGGGGGCCTGAACACTGAAGCTTTCTTT. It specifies CASSQRTGGLNTEAFF.

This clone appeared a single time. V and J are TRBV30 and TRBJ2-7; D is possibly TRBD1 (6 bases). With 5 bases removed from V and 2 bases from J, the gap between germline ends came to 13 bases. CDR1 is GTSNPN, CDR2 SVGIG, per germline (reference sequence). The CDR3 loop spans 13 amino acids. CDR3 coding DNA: TGTGCCTGGGTGGGGGCGGCGGCCTACGAGCAGTACTTC. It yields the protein CAWVGAAAYEQYF.

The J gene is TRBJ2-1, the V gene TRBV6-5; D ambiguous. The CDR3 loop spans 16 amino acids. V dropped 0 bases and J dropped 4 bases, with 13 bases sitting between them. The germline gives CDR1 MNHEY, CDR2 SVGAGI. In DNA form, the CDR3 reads TGTGCCAGCAGTTACTCGCTGACGCAGGTTTACAATGAGCAGTTCTTC. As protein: CASSYSLTQVYNEQFF.

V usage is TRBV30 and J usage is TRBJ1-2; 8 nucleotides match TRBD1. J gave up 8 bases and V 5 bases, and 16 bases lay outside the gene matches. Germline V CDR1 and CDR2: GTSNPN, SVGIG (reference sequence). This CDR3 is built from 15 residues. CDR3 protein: CAWGGVRTGISGYTF. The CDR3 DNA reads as TGTGCCTGGGGGGGGGTGAGGACAGGGATATCCGGCTACACCTTC.

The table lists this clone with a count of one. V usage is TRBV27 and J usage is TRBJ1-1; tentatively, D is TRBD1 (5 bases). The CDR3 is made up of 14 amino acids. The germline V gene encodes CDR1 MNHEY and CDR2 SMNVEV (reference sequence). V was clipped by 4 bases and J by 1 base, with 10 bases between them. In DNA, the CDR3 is TGTGCCAGCAGTTCTCGACAGAGGAACACTGAAGCTTTCTTT. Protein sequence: CASSSRQRNTEAFF.

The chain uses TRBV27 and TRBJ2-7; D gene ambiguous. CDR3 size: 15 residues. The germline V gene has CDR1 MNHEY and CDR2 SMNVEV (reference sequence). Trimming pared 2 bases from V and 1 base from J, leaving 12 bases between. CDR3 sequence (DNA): TGTGCCAGCAGTTTAAGAGGTTCGCAGTCCTACGAGCAGTACTTC. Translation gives CASSLRGSQSYEQYF.

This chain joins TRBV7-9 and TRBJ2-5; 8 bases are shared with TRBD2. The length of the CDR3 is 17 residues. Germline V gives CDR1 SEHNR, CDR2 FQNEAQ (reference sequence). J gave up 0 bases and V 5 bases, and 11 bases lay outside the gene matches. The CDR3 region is CASSVGSSGRYQETQYF. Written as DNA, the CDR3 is TGTGCCAGCAGCGTGGGGTCTAGCGGGCGGTACCAAGAGACCCAGTACTTC.

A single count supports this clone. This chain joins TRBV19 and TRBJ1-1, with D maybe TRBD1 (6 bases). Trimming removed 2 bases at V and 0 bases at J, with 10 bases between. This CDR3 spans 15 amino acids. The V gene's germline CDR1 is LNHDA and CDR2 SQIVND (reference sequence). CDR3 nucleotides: TGTGCCAGTAGTATAACAGGGTCGGTGAACACTGAAGCTTTCTTT. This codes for CASSITGSVNTEAFF.

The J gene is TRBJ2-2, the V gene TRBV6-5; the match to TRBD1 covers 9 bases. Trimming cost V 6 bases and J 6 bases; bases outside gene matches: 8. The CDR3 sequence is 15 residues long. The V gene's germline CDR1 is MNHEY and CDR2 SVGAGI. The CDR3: CASRIQGATAGELFF. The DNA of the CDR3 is TGTGCCAGCAGAATACAGGGGGCGACGGCCGGGGAGCTGTTTTTT.